The 14 T cell receptor beta chains presented below share a single source sample, sequenced in a study of cytomegalovirus exposure and HLA in healthy donors. It was with 60 Vbeta and 13 Jbeta primers that the PCR ran. Assay: immunoSEQ multiplex PCR; the TCRdb copy retains only in-frame clones and omits some. This table has about 160,000 clones, about 80% appearing once. The sample consisted of PBMCs. All receptors come from a man younger than 35 in good health and CMV-seropositive.

This clone occurred a few times. The chain employs TRBV5-1 and TRBJ1-1, with 8 bases lining up with TRBD1. The CDR3 length is 13 residues. Germline V gene lookup returns CDR1 SGHRS and CDR2 YFSETQ. The J segment lost 11 bases and the V segment lost 2 bases, leaving 8 bases of the junction unmatched. The CDR3 protein is CASSLDRGRAAFF. The CDR3 DNA sequence: TGCGCCAGCAGCTTAGACAGGGGCCGAGCTGCTTTCTTT.

The chain carries TRBV11-2 and TRBJ1-4; D is perhaps TRBD1 (5 bases). The germline V gene has CDR1 SGHAT and CDR2 FQNNGV. CDR3 size: 17 residues. Trimming removed 5 bases from V and 5 bases from J, with 21 bases in between. CDR3 amino acids: CASSQAPPGVSNEKLFF. As DNA, the CDR3 is TGTGCCAGCAGCCAGGCCCCCCCGGGGGTGTCCAATGAAAAACTGTTTTTT.

This clone was observed a single time. V gene TRBV19 combines with J gene TRBJ2-3, with 9 positions matching TRBD1. The CDR3 is 15 residues long. J was trimmed by 2 bases and V by 3 bases; bases with no gene match: 3. Germline CDR1 and CDR2: LNHDA and SQIVND (reference sequence). As DNA, the CDR3 is TGTGCCAGTAGTATTGGGGACAGGGCCACAGATACGCAGTATTTT. Its translation is CASSIGDRATDTQYF.

With respect to this clone: Other DNA sequences from this sample encode an identical CDR3 as well. V is TRBV20-1 and J is TRBJ2-7; a possible D gene is TRBD1 (6 bases). V was clipped by 3 bases and J by 3 bases, with 6 bases between them. The V gene's germline CDR1 is DFQATT and CDR2 SNEGSKA (reference sequence). The CDR3 sequence is 11 residues long. The CDR3 DNA reads as TGCAGTGCTAGGGACAGCTACGAGCAGTACTTC. Amino acids: CSARDSYEQYF.

About this clone itself: At one end the junction does not follow the germline gene, possibly because of a read error. The chain is built from TRBV27 and TRBJ2-1; 7 bases agree with TRBD2. The CDR3 length is 15 residues. Germline CDR1 and CDR2: MNHEY and SMNVEV (reference sequence). In nucleotides, the CDR3 is TGTGCCAGCAGTCTATCTACTGGGGGGAGGGGTGAGCAGTTCTTC. Its translation: CASSLSTGGRGEQFF.

The V and J genes are TRBV30 and TRBJ1-2; tentative D call: TRBD1 (6 bases). V lost 5 bases to trimming and J lost 1 base, with 14 bases between them. CDR1 and CDR2 (germline): GTSNPN, SVGIG (reference sequence). The CDR3 covers 14 residues. The CDR3 protein is CAWGRTGFNYGYTF. The DNA for the CDR3 is TGTGCCTGGGGACGAACAGGGTTTAACTATGGCTACACCTTC.

The chain combines TRBV27 with TRBJ2-7; D is uncertain. The CDR3 runs to 13 residues. Germline V gives CDR1 MNHEY, CDR2 SMNVEV (reference sequence). Trimming removed 7 bases at V and 0 bases at J, with 10 bases between. In DNA form, the CDR3 reads TGTGCCAGCAAGCCAGGTAACTCCTACGAGCAGTACTTC. Protein: CASKPGNSYEQYF.

The chain combines TRBV11-1 with TRBJ2-2; D gene uncertain. Trimming removed 1 base from V and 0 bases from J, with 9 bases in between. Germline-derived CDR1 and CDR2 are SGHAT and FQDESV (reference sequence). The CDR3 is 16 residues long. CDR3 loop: CASSLGVSANTGELFF. DNA of the CDR3: TGTGCCAGCAGCTTAGGCGTCAGCGCGAACACCGGGGAGCTGTTTTTT.

The V call is TRBV6-6, the J call TRBJ1-1; a possible D gene is TRBD1 (6 bases). Trimming took off 4 bases at V and 2 bases at J, with 14 bases between the two ends. There are 15 residues in the CDR3. Germline V gives CDR1 MNHNY, CDR2 SVGAGI (reference sequence). CDR3 bases: TGTGCCAGCAGTTCCCAACAGGGAATTAACACTGAAGCTTTCTTT. It is translated as CASSSQQGINTEAFF.

The chain has TRBV4-1 and TRBJ2-7, with D unclear. The CDR3 sequence is 16 residues long. The ends were cut back, 3 bases at V and 1 base at J, with 16 bases in the middle. Germline lookup yields CDR1 MGHRA and CDR2 YSYEKL. The CDR3 reads CASSHDPDTSSYEQYF. CDR3 coding DNA: TGCGCCAGCAGCCACGATCCCGACACATCATCCTACGAGCAGTACTTC.

This clone was recorded only once. The gene calls are TRBV10-3 and TRBJ2-2; D might be TRBD1 (5 bases). V was pared by 8 bases and J by 1 base, with 11 bases between. Per the germline V gene, CDR1 is ENHRY and CDR2 is SYGVKD. The CDR3 is made up of 14 amino acids. The CDR3 spells CAIGLQGNTGELFF. Written as DNA, the CDR3 is TGTGCCATCGGGCTGCAGGGGAACACCGGGGAGCTGTTTTTT.

The V call is TRBV4-2, the J call TRBJ1-1, with no clear D. Trimming removed 0 bases at V and 3 bases at J, with 14 bases between. Germline CDR1 reads LGHNA; CDR2 reads YNFKEQ. The CDR3 is 16 amino acids. This chain's CDR3 is CASSQDPTGSHTEAFF. CDR3 sequence (DNA): TGTGCCAGCAGCCAAGATCCGACCGGGAGTCACACTGAAGCTTTCTTT.

The CDR3 spells CASSGDSPYGYTF. CDR3 nucleotides: TGTGCCAGCAGCGGGGACTCCCCCTATGGCTACACCTTC. This chain joins TRBV9 and TRBJ1-2, with D possibly TRBD1 on 5 matching bases. This CDR3 comprises 13 residues. Germline V gene data show CDR1 as SGDLS and CDR2 as YYNGEE. Trimming stripped 3 bases from V and 4 bases from J, with 10 bases between. Looking up the rest from reference TRBV9 and TRBJ1-2 gives the full variable domain: DSGVTQTPKHLITATGQRVTLRCSPRSGDLSVYWYQQSLDQGLQFLIQYYNGEERAKGNILERFSAQQFPDLHSELNLSSLELGDSALYFCASSGDSPYGYTFGSGTRLTVV.

The chain combines TRBV29-1 with TRBJ1-1; 9 bases line up with TRBD1. Germline V gives CDR1 SQVTM, CDR2 ANQGSEA. V gave up 6 bases and J gave up 8 bases; unmatched junction bases: 7. This CDR3 comprises 12 residues. The CDR3 spells CSVLQGATEAFF. The CDR3 region has the DNA TGCAGCGTGCTACAGGGGGCCACGGAAGCTTTCTTT.